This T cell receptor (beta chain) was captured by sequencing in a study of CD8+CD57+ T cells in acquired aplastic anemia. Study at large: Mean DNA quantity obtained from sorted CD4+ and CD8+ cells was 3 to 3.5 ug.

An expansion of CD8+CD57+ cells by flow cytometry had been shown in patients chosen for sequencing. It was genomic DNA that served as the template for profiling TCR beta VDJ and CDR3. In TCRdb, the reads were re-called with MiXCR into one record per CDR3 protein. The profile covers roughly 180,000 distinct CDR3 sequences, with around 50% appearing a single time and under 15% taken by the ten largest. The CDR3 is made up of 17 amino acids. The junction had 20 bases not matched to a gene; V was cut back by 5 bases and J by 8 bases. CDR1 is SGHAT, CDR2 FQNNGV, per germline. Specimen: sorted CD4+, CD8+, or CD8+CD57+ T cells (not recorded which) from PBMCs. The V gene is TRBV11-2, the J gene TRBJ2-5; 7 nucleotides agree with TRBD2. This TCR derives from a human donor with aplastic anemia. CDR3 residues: CASSRPVGGGGGRTQYF. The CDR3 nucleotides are TGTGCCAGCAGCCGTCCCGTGGGCGGGGGAGGCGGGAGAACCCAGTACTTC.